Shown below are 5 T cell receptor beta chains from a single sample sequenced in a study of shared clonotypes between healthy human individuals. Clones were read by immunoSEQ multiplex PCR, and TCRdb kept only the in-frame ones, dropping some. The sample holds some 690,000 clones; 90% are singletons and the top ten take roughly 36%. Sequencing used memory CD8+ T cells from PBMCs. Regarding subset: CD45RO+ cells pooled with CCR7-negative TemRA cells. The receptors come from a young man in good health. Some clones in this sample may be carry-over from other donors' samples.

This chain joins TRBV6-6 and TRBJ1-2; 8 nucleotides match TRBD1. Germline loops: CDR1 MNHNY, CDR2 SVGAGI (reference sequence). There are 16 residues in the CDR3. The V gene end was trimmed by 3 bases and the J gene end by 6 bases; junction bases not matched to a gene: 12. CDR3 sequence (DNA): TGTGCCAGCAGTTATGTGGGACAGGAATGGGAAAATGGCTACACCTTC. Protein product: CASSYVGQEWENGYTF.

This chain uses TRBV27 with TRBJ2-7; TRBD1 aligns across 9 bases. V lost 3 bases and J lost 4; bases outside the gene matches: 4. In germline, CDR1 is MNHEY, CDR2 SMNVEV (reference sequence). The CDR3 is 14 residues long. The CDR3 DNA reads TGTGCCAGCAGTTTCCTGGACAGGGGTTACGAGCAGTACTTC. Encoded protein: CASSFLDRGYEQYF.

J is TRBJ1-1 and V is TRBV6-5; D gene unclear. The CDR3 is 15 residues long. The V gene's germline CDR1 is MNHEY and CDR2 SVGAGI. Trimming took 0 bases from V and 0 from J, leaving 8 bases between them. CDR3 bases: TGTGCCAGCAGTTACTCTCCAGCGATGAACACTGAAGCTTTCTTT. This encodes CASSYSPAMNTEAFF.

This chain links TRBV7-9 with TRBJ2-1; 11 bases match TRBD2. The V gene's germline CDR1 is SEHNR and CDR2 FQNEAQ (reference sequence). Trimming cost V 5 bases and J 4 bases; bases outside gene matches: 7. The CDR3 spans 16 residues. In nucleotides, the CDR3 is TGTGCCAGCAGCCCAGTGGGACTAGCGGCTTACAATGAGCAGTTCTTC. It yields the protein CASSPVGLAAYNEQFF.

The chain uses TRBV6-5 and TRBJ1-1, with D possibly being TRBD1 (6 bases). Germline V gene sequence: CDR1 MNHEY, CDR2 SVGAGI. The V and J ends lost 4 bases and 6 bases respectively, with 15 bases between them. The CDR3 loop spans 14 amino acids. The CDR3 DNA is TGTGCCAGCAGTTTACAGGGAAAATGGGCTGAAGCTTTCTTT. This sequence encodes CASSLQGKWAEAFF.